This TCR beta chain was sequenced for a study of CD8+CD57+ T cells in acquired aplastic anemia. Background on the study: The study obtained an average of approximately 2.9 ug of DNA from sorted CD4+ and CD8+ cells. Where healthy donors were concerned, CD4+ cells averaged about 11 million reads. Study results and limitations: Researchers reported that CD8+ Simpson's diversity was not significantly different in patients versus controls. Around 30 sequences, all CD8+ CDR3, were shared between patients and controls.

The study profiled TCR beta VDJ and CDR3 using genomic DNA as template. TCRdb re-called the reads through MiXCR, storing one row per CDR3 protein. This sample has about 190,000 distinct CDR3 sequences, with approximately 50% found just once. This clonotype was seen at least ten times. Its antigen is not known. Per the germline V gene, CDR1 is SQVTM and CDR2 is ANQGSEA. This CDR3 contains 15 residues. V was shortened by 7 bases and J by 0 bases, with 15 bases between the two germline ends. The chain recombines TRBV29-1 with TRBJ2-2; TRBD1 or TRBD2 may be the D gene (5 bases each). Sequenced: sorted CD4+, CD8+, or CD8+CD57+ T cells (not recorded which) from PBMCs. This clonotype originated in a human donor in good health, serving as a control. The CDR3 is CSALRQGANTGELFF. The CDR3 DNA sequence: TGCAGCGCCCTCCGGCAGGGAGCGAACACCGGGGAGCTGTTTTTT.